The sample holds one count of the clone carrying this T cell receptor beta chain. The data derive from a study of blood T cell repertoires in COVID-19. Study overall: COVID-19 samples from acute and convalescent phases originated in the United States, Italy and Spain.

Some clones are missing from TCRdb's copy, which holds only in-frame ones; the method was immunoSEQ multiplex PCR. There are around 250,000 clones in the sample; around nine tenths occur only once, and more than 3.5% lies in the top ten. V lost 4 bases, J lost 4 bases, and 7 bases stayed unmatched. Germline V lookup: CDR1 SGHDT, CDR2 YYEEEE. CDR3 length: 14 amino acids. Sequencing was done on a sample of PBMCs or T cells enriched from blood (not recorded which). This TCR derives from a woman in her thirties who had recovered from COVID-19. The rearrangement joins TRBV5-6 to TRBJ1-2; TRBD1 matches 7 bases. The CDR3 DNA reads TGTGCCAGCAGCGTAGGACAGGACGGCTATGGCTACACCTTC. This encodes CASSVGQDGYGYTF.